This TCR beta chain is from a study of T-cell reconstitution after alpha-beta-depleted transplantation in children. Researchers prepared the TCRbeta library using unique molecular identifiers, the study reports. Each CDR3 protein is one row after TCRdb ran MiXCR on the PCR reads. Here the sample spans 330,000 or so distinct CDR3 sequences, 10% being singletons. This clonotype occurred many times. J gave up 4 bases and V 3 bases, and 14 bases lay outside the gene matches. The CDR3 has 16 amino acids. The V gene's germline CDR1 is DFQATT and CDR2 SNEGSKA (reference sequence). The chain employs TRBV20-1 and TRBJ2-7; 8 bases agree with TRBD1. This TCR was sampled from a boy under two years old with acute myeloid leukemia, due to receive a stem cell transplant. The sequencing here drew on PBMCs, taken before TCRalphabeta/CD19-depleted stem cell transplant. DNA of the CDR3: TGCAGTGCTAGTGCGGGACAGGTCGCCCTAAGGTACGAGCAGTACTTC. Protein sequence: CSASAGQVALRYEQYF.